This TCR beta chain came from a study of shared clonotypes between healthy human individuals. Germline trimming cut 6 bases from V and 9 bases from J; bases unmatched to any gene: 13. The CDR3 totals 16 residues. CDR1 and CDR2 (germline): MNHEY, SMNVEV (reference sequence). A split of CD4+ cells into CD45RA+ naive and CD45RA-negative memory subsets was performed. Original handling: Because ImmunoSEQ provided only junction sequences with no quality scores, the filtering differed. The protocol was immunoSEQ multiplex PCR, while the TCRdb copy is restricted to in-frame clones and leaves out a portion. D and trimming were read from the DNA, whereas the V and J calls and clone size are those reported in that table. The table has 850,000 to 1,200,000 clones, about 75% seen once.

The V and J genes are TRBV27 and TRBJ2-5; 13 bases line up with TRBD2. The sequenced sample was memory CD4+ T cells sorted from blood. Subset given: CD45RA-negative fraction. The source of this sequence is a man younger than 35 in good health. The CDR3: CASSPRTTSGREAQYF. For the CDR3, the DNA is TGTGCCAGCAGCCCCCGCACAACTAGCGGGAGGGAGGCCCAGTACTTC.